This T cell receptor beta chain emerged from a study of beta chain features in type 1 diabetes. Study-wide results and caveats: In all four CD4+ subsets, TCRB CDR3 length was significantly, moderately reduced in type 1 diabetes. VDJ junctions in type 1 diabetes patients carried more deletions and fewer insertions.

With respect to this clone: Its target is unknown.

TCRB transcripts that were expressed got sequenced, as all of the isolated RNA had been reverse transcribed. Sequencing was performed with immunoSEQ multiplex PCR; in TCRdb, only in-frame clones are kept and a portion is missing. The sample has under 400,000 clones, around 12% seen once. All of the sorted populations showed purity greater than 98%. The sequencing input was naive CD4+ T cells from blood. This TCR was sampled from a man in his late teens or twenties in good health.

As DNA, the CDR3 is TGTGCCAGCAACGGCCCGGCTAGCGGTTCCTACGAGCAGTACTTC. Its protein is CASNGPASGSYEQYF. The chain is built from TRBV28 and TRBJ2-7; 7 bases are shared with TRBD2. The CDR3 extends over 15 amino acids. Trimming at V came to 7 bases and at J to 1 base, leaving 10 bases not matched to a gene. Looked up from germline, CDR1 is MDHEN and CDR2 is SYDVKM.